Included here is one TCR beta chain sequence, with context. This clone was recorded a few times. The specificity of this receptor is unknown. Base quality data are lacking; no much larger clone is found one base away. Receptor libraries were prepared by the immunoSEQ multiplex PCR assay. As for the original processing: A clone was classified as neoantigen-specific if the clone expanded significantly in response to the relevant peptide and did not expand significantly in response to any other peptide tested. Drawn from immuneACCESS, this table holds only the in-frame rearrangements with V and J called that TCRdb kept. Clones are partly lost; checked studies trace under half to an unresolved V gene and leave the rest unexplained. Clone size and V and J calls were adopted from that table, with D and trimming inferred from the DNA. The table for this sample lists over 13,000 clones; about nine tenths of them were counted only once. 11% of the sample is in the top ten clones.

The data are from a study of PD-1 blockade in mismatch repair-deficient tumors (TCRdb year 2017). Background on the whole study: Between late 2013 and late 2016, the trial enrolled approximately 91 consecutive patients with approximately 13 types of mismatch repair-deficient cancer, all of whom had received prior treatment and were progressing. Deep sequencing of TCR CDR3 regions was used to track tumor-associated T cell clones in peripheral blood of patients responding to PD-1 blockade. Here is what the overall study found, with its caveats: Three of seven peptides elicited clonal expansion, yielding fewer than 150 unique blood TCRs, about 7 also found in tumor; all positive peptides derived from frameshift mutations. Clones residing in the tumor, which were often undetectable in blood before treatment, expanded quickly after pembrolizumab and then contracted, generally before radiologic responses.

For CDR1 and CDR2, the germline V gene (reference sequence) lists GTSNPN and SVGIG. The CDR3 covers 14 residues, taking in both the cysteine and the phenylalanine. Only the CDR3 region is kept as DNA, spanning 42 bases read in frame from base 1. Germline trimming amounts to 3 bases on V and 6 bases on J, with 7 as the count of junction bases outside the gene matches. This specimen's time point label, interpreted: identical approximately eleven-day culture without peptide (control). Mismatch repair deficiency was established in every enrolled patient by polymerase chain reaction or immunohistochemistry. A few patients who responded to pembrolizumab therapy underwent TCR sequencing. Each of roughly seven ELISpot-reactive candidate neoantigen peptides was used in a roughly 10-day in vitro stimulation prior to TCR sequencing. As the baseline for calculating clone fold-changes, a control culture with no peptide was run in an identical way. The phase II trial prospectively evaluated PD-1 blockade with pembrolizumab in advanced mismatch repair-deficient cancers, independent of tissue of origin.

This sequence uses TRBV30 and TRBJ1-1, with 10 bases aligning to TRBD1. The source is an adult with mismatch repair-deficient cancer. Sequencing was performed on cells cultured in vitro, taken from a patient treated with pembrolizumab. The CDR3 protein is CAWRDGTGAPEAFF. The nucleotides read TGTGCCTGGAGGGACGGGACAGGGGCCCCTGAAGCTTTCTTT.